Listed below are T cell receptor beta chains from one sample, sequenced in a study of graft-versus-host responses after intestinal transplantation. Repertoires were generated with immunoSEQ multiplex PCR, while TCRdb's copy carries only in-frame clones and drops some. The sample gives 25,000 to 30,000 clones, approximately 95% of which show up once; approximately 0.53% is in the top ten. Sequences were derived from PBMCs, sampled 18 days after transplant. Source of these receptors: a human patient who received an intestinal transplant, so some T cells may come from the graft donor. Each CDR3 is given with its conserved first and last residue. Fields, in order: D gene, clone size, J gene, CDR3 length, V gene, CDR3 DNA, CDR3 protein. The D gene is left open where the match is weak. Part of the rows lack a size; the others show once, few, many or a class for expanded clones.

TRBD1	.	TRBJ2-5	18	TRBV2	TGTGCCAGCAGTAACGTTGGGACAGGGGGCATGAGGCAAGAGACCCAGTACTTC	CASSNVGTGGMRQETQYF
.	.	TRBJ2-7	11	TRBV20-1	TGCAGTGCTAGGGCAGGGTTCGAGCAGTACTTC	CSARAGFEQYF
TRBD2	.	TRBJ2-3	15	TRBV6-5	TGTGCCAGCACTCCTAGCGGGGGAAAGGCAGATACGCAGTATTTT	CASTPSGGKADTQYF
.	.	TRBJ2-3	13	TRBV10-3	TGTGCCATCCAGAGGGACAACACAGATACGCAGTATTTT	CAIQRDNTDTQYF
TRBD1	.	TRBJ2-7	15	TRBV27	TGTGCCAGCAGCGGGCCCGGACAGGGCTCGTACGAGCAGTACTTC	CASSGPGQGSYEQYF
TRBD1	.	TRBJ2-6	20	TRBV7-8	TGTGCCAGCAGCATACGGGGCCGCGGGACAGGCAACTCTGGGGCCAACGTCCTGACTTTC	CASSIRGRGTGNSGANVLTF
TRBD2	few	TRBJ2-7	15	TRBV9	TGTGCCAGCAGCGTTGATTCGGGACTAGTCTACGAGCAGTACTTC	CASSVDSGLVYEQYF
TRBD2	.	TRBJ2-1	15	TRBV2	TGTGCCAGCAGCCCACTAGCGGGGGGCTACAATGAGCAGTTCTTC	CASSPLAGGYNEQFF
.	.	TRBJ2-1	16	TRBV4-1	TGCGCCAGCAGCCCTTTCAGGGGAACGGCACAGAATGAGCAGTTCTTC	CASSPFRGTAQNEQFF
.	few	TRBJ2-1	11	TRBV12-5	TGTGCTAGTGGTTTGGTATTGGAGCAGTTCTTC	CASGLVLEQFF
.	.	TRBJ2-3	14	TRBV7-9	TGTGCCAGCGGACTAACGACTAGCACAGATACGCAGTATTTT	CASGLTTSTDTQYF
.	.	TRBJ2-1	17	TRBV4-2	TGTGCCAGCAGCCAATACCCAGACAACGTAAAACTGGATGAGCAGTTCTTC	CASSQYPDNVKLDEQFF
.	.	TRBJ1-5	13	TRBV2	TGTGCCAGCACAGGTAGACCATATCAGCCCCAGCATTTT	CASTGRPYQPQHF
.	.	TRBJ2-3	14	TRBV4-1	TGCGCCAGCAGCCAAGGAGGGGCGCGAGATACGCAGTATTTT	CASSQGGARDTQYF
.	.	TRBJ2-2	11	TRBV7-2	TGTGCCAGCAGCTCTCACAGGGAGCTGTTTTTT	CASSSHRELFF
.	.	TRBJ1-6	15	TRBV19	TGTGCCAGTAGTGAGAGGGCCTCCTATAATTCACCCCTCCACTTT	CASSERASYNSPLHF
.	.	TRBJ1-1	14	TRBV6-1	TGTGCCAGCAGTGAAGACCGTCGGAACACTGAAGCTTTCTTT	CASSEDRRNTEAFF
.	once	TRBJ1-1	11	TRBV20-1	TGCAGTGCTAGTCAGGGGAGTCAAGCTTTCTTT	CSASQGSQAFF
.	.	TRBJ1-5	14	TRBV9	TGTGCCAGCAGTTCTGGGTATAGCAATCAGCCCCAGCATTTT	CASSSGYSNQPQHF
.	.	TRBJ2-2	19	TRBV7-8	TGTGCCAGCAGCTTAGACCTCGGCGGGGGCCTACGGCGGACCGGGGAGCTGTTTTTT	CASSLDLGGGLRRTGELFF
.	.	TRBJ2-7	14	TRBV9	TGTGCCAGCAGCGCAGGCCCTTTGGGAAACGAGCAGTACTTC	CASSAGPLGNEQYF
TRBD1	.	TRBJ2-3	13	TRBV7-2	TGTGCCAGCAGCTCCTACAGGGGAGATACGCAGTATTTT	CASSSYRGDTQYF
.	.	TRBJ1-5	14	TRBV2	TGTGCCAGCAGTGAATTGCCGGAGGGTTGGCCCCAGCATTTT	CASSELPEGWPQHF
.	.	TRBJ2-7	15	TRBV5-1	TGCGCCAGCAGCTTCAATGACAGACCCAACCTCGAGCAGTACTTC	CASSFNDRPNLEQYF
TRBD2	.	TRBJ2-5	16	TRBV4-1	TGCGCCAGCAGCCCCCGGGAGGGGGGTCGCCAAGAGACCCAGTACTTC	CASSPREGGRQETQYF
.	.	TRBJ2-2	13	TRBV9	TGTGCCAGCAGCGTAGCTGCGTCCGGGGAGCTGTTTTTT	CASSVAASGELFF
.	.	TRBJ1-1	13	TRBV6-5	TGTGCCAGCAGGCGGGCAGGGGACACTGAAGCTTTCTTT	CASRRAGDTEAFF
TRBD2	.	TRBJ2-7	13	TRBV6-6	TGTGCCAGCAGTTCAACTAGCGTCTACGAGCAGTACTTC	CASSSTSVYEQYF
.	once	TRBJ1-1	13	TRBV4-1	TGCGCCAGCAGCCAAGCTAATCCCGGTGAAGCTTTCTTT	CASSQANPGEAFF
.	few	TRBJ2-6	15	TRBV7-6	TGTGCCAGCAGCCTAGAGGGTGCTGGGGCCAACGTCCTGACTTTC	CASSLEGAGANVLTF
.	.	TRBJ1-2	16	TRBV27	TGTGCCAGCAGTTTAAATGCCTGGGAGGGGTTGGATGGCTACACCTTC	CASSLNAWEGLDGYTF
.	.	TRBJ2-2	14	TRBV7-2	TGTGCCAGCAGCTTAGGTCCTTACACCGGGGAGCTGTTTTTT	CASSLGPYTGELFF
TRBD1	.	TRBJ2-7	15	TRBV4-1	TGCGCCAGCAGCCAAACCTTGACAGGGGTTGACGAGCAGTACTTC	CASSQTLTGVDEQYF
.	once	TRBJ2-1	12	TRBV4-2	TGTGCCAGCAGCCAAGCTCCCAATGAGCAGTTCTTC	CASSQAPNEQFF
.	.	TRBJ2-7	14	TRBV4-1	TGCGCCAGCAGCCAAGTACGGGGAGACTACGAGCAGTACTTC	CASSQVRGDYEQYF
TRBD2	.	TRBJ2-1	20	TRBV14	TGTGCCAGCAGCCGGTCACTAGCGCCGAAGGGAATAAGCTCCTACAATGAGCAGTTCTTC	CASSRSLAPKGISSYNEQFF
TRBD1	.	TRBJ1-1	18	TRBV9	TGTGCCAGCAGCGGGGGACAGGGGCGCGGGTTCGGGAACACTGAAGCTTTCTTT	CASSGGQGRGFGNTEAFF
.	once	TRBJ1-5	14	TRBV9	TGTGCCAGCAGCGTAGGTGGGCCAGAGTGGCCCCAGCATTTT	CASSVGGPEWPQHF
.	.	TRBJ2-2	16	TRBV18	TGTGCCAGCTCACCAGCAGGGCTCCGGAACACCGGGGAGCTGTTTTTT	CASSPAGLRNTGELFF
.	.	TRBJ1-6	15	TRBV4-1	TGCGCCAGCAGCCAATCTTGGACAGTCCTTTCACCCCTCCACTTT	CASSQSWTVLSPLHF
.	.	TRBJ1-6	13	TRBV5-1	TGCGCCAGCAGTACACAATTTAATTCACCCCTCCACTTT	CASSTQFNSPLHF
.	.	TRBJ2-6	13	TRBV15	TGTGCCACCGAAAGGGCCGGGGCCAACGTCCTGACTTTC	CATERAGANVLTF
TRBD2	.	TRBJ2-1	16	TRBV7-6	TGTGCCAGCAGCTTAGGAGCGTCGGGGGGGAGCAATGAGCAGTTCTTC	CASSLGASGGSNEQFF
TRBD1	.	TRBJ2-1	13	TRBV5-4	TGTGCCAGCACCCCGACAGGGTACAATGAGCAGTTCTTC	CASTPTGYNEQFF
TRBD2	few	TRBJ2-1	15	TRBV7-2	TGTGCCAGCAGCCTGACGGCGGGGGTCCCCAATGAGCAGTTCTTC	CASSLTAGVPNEQFF
.	.	TRBJ1-4	14	TRBV13	TGTGCCAGCAGTTCTCCCAAGGAAGATGAAAAACTGTTTTTT	CASSSPKEDEKLFF
.	few	TRBJ1-2	15	TRBV6-1	TGTGCCAGCAGTGAAGCGTCTCATGCAACGAACGACTACACCTTC	CASSEASHATNDYTF
TRBD2	.	TRBJ2-3	17	TRBV4-1	TGCGCCAGCAGCCAAGATTCGCGGGGGGGCGCCGCAGATACGCAGTATTTT	CASSQDSRGGAADTQYF
.	.	TRBJ2-1	12	TRBV6-5	TGTGCCAGCAGTCCACATGGGAATGAGCAGTTCTTC	CASSPHGNEQFF
.	.	TRBJ2-5	14	TRBV15	TGTGCCACCAGCAGAGAGCAGATGCTCGAGACCCAGTACTTC	CATSREQMLETQYF
.	.	TRBJ1-2	14	TRBV5-8	TGTGCCAGCAGCTTTGCAGCTTCTTCCTATGGCTACACCTTC	CASSFAASSYGYTF
.	.	TRBJ1-1	15	TRBV2	TGTGCCAGCAGTGACCTAAGAATAGTGAACACTGAAGCTTTCTTT	CASSDLRIVNTEAFF
TRBD2	.	TRBJ2-1	15	TRBV19	TGTGCCAGTAGTTCTATAGCGGGGGGGCTTTATGAGCAGTTCTTC	CASSSIAGGLYEQFF